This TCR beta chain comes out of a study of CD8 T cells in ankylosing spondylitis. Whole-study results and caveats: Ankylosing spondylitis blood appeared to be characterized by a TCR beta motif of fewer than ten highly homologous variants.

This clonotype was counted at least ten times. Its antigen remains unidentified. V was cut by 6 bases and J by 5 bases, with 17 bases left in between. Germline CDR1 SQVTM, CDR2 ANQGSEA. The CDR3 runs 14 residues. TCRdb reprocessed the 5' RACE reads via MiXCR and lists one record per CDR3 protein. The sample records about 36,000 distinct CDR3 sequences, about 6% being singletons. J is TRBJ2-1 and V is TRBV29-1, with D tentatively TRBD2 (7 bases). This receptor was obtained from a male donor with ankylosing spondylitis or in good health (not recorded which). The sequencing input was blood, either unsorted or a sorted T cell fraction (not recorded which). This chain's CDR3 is CSVSRGGADNEQFF. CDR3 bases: TGCAGCGTCTCCAGGGGAGGGGCGGACAATGAGCAGTTCTTC.